This entry features one T cell receptor (beta chain) sequence. There is no known antigen for this receptor. No base quality values were provided; no much bigger clone lies one nucleotide off. CD8 naive samples were CD45RO-negative cells positively selected for CCR7, giving a CD45RA+CCR7+ population that excluded TemRA cells. The donors were healthy, HIV-negative adults with no recently reported acute infections or vaccinations. Every donor was a Caucasian adult residing in Nashville, Tennessee, USA. After blood collection by leukapheresis, PBMCs were isolated using Ficoll-Histopaque density gradient centrifugation and then cryopreserved in the vapor phase of liquid nitrogen. Purity and quantity of every magnetically sorted T cell population were checked by analytical flow cytometry. From each sorted fraction, genomic DNA was isolated and quantified by UV absorbance on a Nanodrop 2000c. CDR1 LGHNA and CDR2 YNFKEQ were looked up in the germline V gene. From the cysteine through the phenylalanine, the CDR3 covers 15 amino acids. Just CDR3 DNA is preserved here, 45 bases in frame from base 1. The V end gives up 2 bases and the J end 3 bases, leaving 3 bases in the junction not matched to a gene.

TCR CDR3 regions were amplified from genomic DNA by multiplex PCR using the deep immunoSEQ assay. Genomic DNA extracted from each cell subset was distributed evenly over all wells of several immunoSEQ 96-well plates, and each plate served as one replicate. For sorted subsets, about 220 ng of genomic DNA, equivalent to around 29,000 T cell genomes, went into each replicate PCR. Purified libraries were quantified with a Qubit 3.0 fluorometer, sized on a Bioanalyzer 2100, and re-quantified with the KAPA Library Quantification kit. Every immunoSEQ 96-well plate was sequenced on a dedicated single-read 150-cycle Illumina NextSeq 550 flow cell. The original pipeline was this. Because only junctional sequences without quality scores were contained in the immunoSEQ output, filtering matching that applied to full-length reads could not be performed. To assign V/J genes and CDR3, sequences were annotated using PyIR, a Python wrapper for IgBLAST v1.9, with IMGT germline references. Reads with weak V/J assignments (E-value above 1e-6), missing CDR3, stop codons, out-of-frame junctions, or ambiguous translated residues were removed. V3J clonotypes were defined as sequences sharing an identical inferred V gene, J gene, and CDR3 amino acid sequence. Percentage overlap between repertoires was computed as shared unique clonotypes divided by the size of the smaller repertoire. RTK rarefaction, the Chao1 estimator, and Recon v2.1 estimates of unobserved clonotypes were used to assess repertoire richness. OLGA was used to compute generation probabilities for all TCRbeta clonotypes that the gDNA method yielded from a handful of donors. TCRdb obtained this table from immuneACCESS and retained in-frame rearrangements with V and J assigned. These tables miss some clones; where compared with another copy, unresolved V genes account for less than half of the shortfall, and the remainder is unexplained. The DNA gave D and trimming, while V, J and clone size come from that table. The sample table holds roughly 810,000 clones, of which 95% to 97% were seen once. Jointly, the top ten make up about 0.21% of the sample.

These data belong to a study of shared clonotypes between healthy human individuals (TCRdb year 2020). At the level of the whole study: Three men and a couple of women, aged 18 to 49 years, made up the cohort. For each donor, three plates each were used for CD4 naive and CD4 memory, two plates were used for CD8 naive, and one plate was used for CD8 memory. To estimate repertoire size and how much clonotypes are shared between individuals, the study performed deep sequencing of blood TCR repertoires from roughly five healthy adults. Libraries were prepared and TCR repertoires were sequenced by different laboratories using diverse techniques, in order to increase sequencing depth and limit assay-specific biases. Leukapheresis yielded between about 0.94 and 8.9 billion PBMCs per donor.

Overall study results and their limits: Higher generation probabilities were observed for clonotypes shared by all four sorted-subset donors than for non-shared clonotypes. Naive subsets generally had larger estimated clonotype richness than memory subsets did. Even with the large sequencing depth, rarefaction of the sorted-subset datasets indicated that sequencing was incomplete. Sharing across a few donors was observed for 5% to 6.5% of naive CD4, under 4% of naive CD8, roughly 2.4% of memory CD4, and roughly 0.4% of memory CD8 clonotypes. Sampling was restricted to blood, and TCR repertoires in tissues likely differ from the TCR repertoires found in blood. The small number of donors limited the genetic and exposure-history diversity represented. Pairwise subsampling led to the expectation that sequencing depth would affect the degree of clonotype sharing among donors.

The sequence joins TRBV4-2 to TRBJ2-7, with TRBD1 identical over 11 junction bases. The receptor comes from a young man in good health. Source material: naive CD8+ T cells sorted from blood. The cell subset or site label for this specimen denotes: CD45RA+CCR7+. CDR3 protein: CASSQRTGGYYEQYF. The DNA sequence is TGTGCCAGCAGCCAAAGGACAGGGGGCTACTACGAGCAGTACTTC.